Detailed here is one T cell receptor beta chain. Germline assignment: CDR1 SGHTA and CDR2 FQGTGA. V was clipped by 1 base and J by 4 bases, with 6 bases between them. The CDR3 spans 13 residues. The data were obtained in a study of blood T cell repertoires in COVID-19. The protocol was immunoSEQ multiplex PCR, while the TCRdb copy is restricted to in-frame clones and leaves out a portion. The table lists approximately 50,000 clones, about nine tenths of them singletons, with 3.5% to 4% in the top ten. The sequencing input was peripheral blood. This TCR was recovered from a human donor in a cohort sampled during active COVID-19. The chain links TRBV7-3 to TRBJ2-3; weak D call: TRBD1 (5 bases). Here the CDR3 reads CASSLKGSDTQYF. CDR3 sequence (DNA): TGTGCCAGCAGCTTAAAGGGGTCAGATACGCAGTATTTT.